This is a list of T cell receptor beta chains from one sample in a study of PD-1 blockade in classical Hodgkin lymphoma. Only in-frame clones appear in the TCRdb table, and some are missing; sequencing was by immunoSEQ multiplex PCR. The sample records around 65,000 clones, approximately 90% being singletons. This specimen was peripheral blood mononuclear cells (PBMCs), taken at baseline. Source of these receptors: a human donor with classical Hodgkin lymphoma. CDR3s leave out the opening cysteine and the closing phenylalanine or tryptophan.

V | CDR3
TRBV5-1 | ASSLVGGSGDEQY
TRBV30 | AWSVWDTWGTEAF
TRBV5-1 | ASSLGWRGPNYGYT
TRBV11-1 | ASSLAAGIDYT
TRBV12-2 | ASLITTLAKNIQY
TRBV6-4 | ASSEGQGPDTQY
TRBV5-6 | ASSHLQDVDTGELF
TRBV6-1 | ASSDGLSGTGSDQPQH
TRBV6-5 | ASSPVGDYGYT
TRBV9 | ASSGGLERASYNEQF
TRBV9 | ASRRGDYGYT
TRBV7-9 | ASSLGPTSVLTDTQY
TRBV19 | ASSIVLRSEQY
TRBV5-1 | ASSPYTGSGNTIY
TRBV20-1 | SARPGDTIY
TRBV9 | ASSLGPRADTEAF
TRBV5-4 | ASSPTDQTDTQY
TRBV7-9 | ASSLSRERIQY
TRBV27 | ASSPGTGGEAF
TRBV7-9 | ASRYDRGEGYNEQF
TRBV15 | ATSRDSLTGGNYEQY
TRBV7-8 | ASSTLAGGPLGTGELF
TRBV19 | ASTMTGVSSPLH
TRBV10-2 | ASRTSGAYNEQF
TRBV9 | ASSPVGDGETQY
TRBV5-1 | ASSLANEKLF
TRBV20-1 | SAGERAGYT
TRBV7-9 | ASSLQGFAEAF
TRBV7-9 | ASSPNSPDYGYT
TRBV27 | ASSSGGQNYGYT
TRBV5-4 | ASSLSGASSQYGYT
TRBV15 | ATSRALADQETQY